These T cell receptor beta chains were read from a single sample in a study of blood T cell repertoires in COVID-19. Produced via immunoSEQ multiplex PCR; TCRdb's table is partial and in-frame only. This table holds about 330,000 clones, roughly 88% found once. The sample comprised peripheral blood. The receptors shown here come from a woman between 50 and 59 years old with active or convalescent COVID-19. The CDR3 runs from the conserved cysteine through the conserved F or W.

>TRBV6-5|TRBJ2-7
CASSYSTGKSNEQYF
>TRBV27|TRBJ2-2
CASSLSRPLAGDGELFF
>TRBV4-3|TRBJ1-1
CASSQGSGQALKNTEAFF
>TRBV18|TRBJ1-6
CASSPSGQGGNSPLHF
>TRBV9|TRBJ1-2
CASSGGRGNGYTF
>TRBV6-1|TRBJ1-5
CASSDRTGLPRPQHF
>TRBV30|TRBJ2-4
CAWRTGGGPKNIQYF
>TRBV18|TRBJ2-3
CASSPQAVITDTQYF
>TRBV4-1|TRBJ2-5
CASSQGRGGAEETQYF
>TRBV6-5|TRBJ2-7
CASSYSEGAPYEQYF
>TRBV19|TRBJ1-2
CASSIASRGVGGYTF
>TRBV4-1|TRBJ2-1
CASSQDPRGRIDENEQFF
>TRBV20-1|TRBJ2-4
CSASGFGAVLPIAKNIQYF
>TRBV11-2|TRBJ2-5
CASSLGARGWIETQYF
>TRBV3-1/TRBV3-2|TRBJ2-3
CASSQQAPNTQYF
>TRBV5-1|TRBJ1-1
CASSWDSRDTEAFF
>TRBV28|TRBJ1-4
CASSFQGQGNEKLFF
>TRBV7-8|TRBJ2-7
CASSPTGLAGGEQYF
>TRBV7-6|TRBJ1-5
CASSPRDGGMNRGNQPQHF
>TRBV5-4|TRBJ2-7
CASSRGQGIDEQYF
>TRBV30|TRBJ2-1
CAWSGKLAPYNEQFF
>TRBV5-1|TRBJ1-1
CASRRGTASMNTEAFF
>TRBV12-5|TRBJ2-1
CASGSTPGLVAYNEQFF
>TRBV28|TRBJ1-2
CASSPDRYGYTF
>TRBV29-1|TRBJ1-1
CSVYRGGFNTEAFF
>TRBV28|TRBJ1-5
CASTPQFSNQPQHF
>TRBV25-1|TRBJ1-2
CASSEGGFSDYGYTF
>TRBV7-9|TRBJ1-2
CASSYGQATYGYTF
>TRBV5-1|TRBJ1-1
CASSLVQGGGTEAFF
>TRBV7-2|TRBJ2-3
CASSRQGADTQYF
>TRBV6-2/TRBV6-3|TRBJ2-7
CASSRQGPEQYF
>TRBV2|TRBJ2-5
CASSEGLAGGKYF
>TRBV24-1|TRBJ2-3
CATSDPGTTDTQYF
>TRBV19|TRBJ1-6
CASTPSLGTRYSPLHF
>TRBV6-2/TRBV6-3|TRBJ2-7
CASSYSLAGEQYF
>TRBV2|TRBJ2-7
CASNSGNPSIEQYF
>TRBV7-3|TRBJ2-3
CASSSDRRSDTQYF
>TRBV29-1|TRBJ2-1
CSVAAGLAENEQFF
>TRBV30|TRBJ1-2
CAWSVQNHGYTF
>TRBV18|TRBJ2-1
CASSTGGKTYNEQFF
>TRBV7-2|TRBJ2-2
CASSTAGQYTGELFF